What follows describes a single T cell receptor beta chain. The antigen remains unidentified. These data are taken from a study of cytomegalovirus exposure and HLA in healthy donors. Study details: Prior work identified roughly 120 million unique TCR beta sequences in around 170 million T cells.

In the PCR, 60 Vbeta and 13 Jbeta primers were used. Produced via immunoSEQ multiplex PCR; TCRdb's table is partial and in-frame only. The data hold approximately 150,000 clones, with 76% observed a single time. General observations from the study: CMV serostatus alone was available as immune exposure information. Apparent HLA restriction characterized most CMV-associated TCR beta chains in a later analysis.

The V end lost 1 base, the J end lost 0 bases, and 9 bases lay between the germline ends. The germline V gene has CDR1 SGHDN and CDR2 FVKESK. This CDR3 is 15 amino acids long. V and J are TRBV14 and TRBJ1-1, with TRBD1 as a possible D gene (5 bases). The source is a male donor in good health and CMV-seronegative. Input material: PBMCs. The CDR3 sequence: CASSQVRGMNTEAFF. CDR3 DNA: TGTGCCAGCAGCCAAGTAAGGGGTATGAACACTGAAGCTTTCTTT.